The 25 T cell receptor beta chains below come from one sample, sequenced in a study of T cell responses to AZD1222 COVID-19 vaccine. Profiling relied on immunoSEQ multiplex PCR, and the TCRdb table lists in-frame clones only, not all of them. The data show approximately 100,000 clones, around nine tenths seen once. The input for sequencing was peripheral blood, taken 28 days after the second AZD1222 dose. The receptors were gathered from an adult who received the AZD1222 COVID-19 vaccine.

This chain uses TRBV3-1 (or the pseudogene TRBV3-2) with TRBJ2-7, with a tentative D call TRBD1 (5 bases). CDR3 size: 13 residues. Germline CDR1 LGHDT, CDR2 YNNKEL (reference sequence). The V gene lost 4 bases and the J gene lost 5 bases, with 12 bases spanning the gap. The CDR3 coding sequence is TGTGCCAGCAGCCTAGGGTGGGGCGACGAGCAGTACTTC. Translating it yields CASSLGWGDEQYF.

This clone occurred a few times. The chain couples TRBV18 to TRBJ1-6, with 7 bases identical to TRBD1. V shed 4 bases and J 8 bases; nucleotides not matched to a gene: 2. The length of the CDR3 is 13 residues. CDR1 and CDR2 (germline): KGHSH, LQKENI. The CDR3 bases are TGTGCCAGCTCACGACAGGGTGATTCACCCCTCCACTTT. Its protein product is CASSRQGDSPLHF.

In its sample, this clone was seen a few times. The genes are TRBV13 and TRBJ1-5; 11 nucleotides agree with TRBD1. The length of the CDR3 is 19 residues. Per the germline V gene, CDR1 is PRHDT and CDR2 is FYEKMQ (reference sequence). Trimming cost V 4 bases and J 1 base; bases outside gene matches: 12. CDR3 region: CASSSPPGQGVLSNQPQHF. Here the CDR3 DNA reads TGTGCCAGCAGCTCACCGCCGGGACAGGGGGTCTTAAGCAATCAGCCCCAGCATTTT.

CDR3 amino acids: CASSVSGGAVGFNEQFF. The DNA for the CDR3 is TGTGCCAGCAGCGTTAGCGGGGGGGCTGTGGGTTTCAATGAGCAGTTCTTC. The chain has TRBV11-2 and TRBJ2-1, with TRBD2 identical over 11 bases. Germline loops: CDR1 SGHAT, CDR2 FQNNGV. Trimming at V came to 5 bases and at J to 6 bases, leaving 12 bases not matched to a gene. The CDR3 runs 17 residues.

On this clone itself: Other DNA sequences in this specimen translate into the identical CDR3. The chain links TRBV10-1 to TRBJ1-2; unclear D gene. V was pared by 2 bases and J by 4 bases, with 5 bases between. Germline V lookup: CDR1 WNHNN, CDR2 SYGVQD (reference sequence). This CDR3 has 12 residues. In DNA form, the CDR3 reads TGCGCCAGCAGTGAGGGCAGCTATGGCTACACCTTC. This codes for CASSEGSYGYTF.

The sample holds a few counts of this clone. The CDR3 is CASSAPSGGAGYGYTF. Here the CDR3 DNA reads TGTGCCAGCAGCGCCCCATCTGGGGGAGCGGGCTATGGCTACACCTTC. V usage is TRBV9 and J usage is TRBJ1-2, with a possible D match to TRBD1 (5 bases). V was shortened by 3 bases and J by 4 bases, with 19 bases between the two germline ends. The CDR3 totals 16 residues. The V gene's germline CDR1 is SGDLS and CDR2 YYNGEE.

The chain uses TRBV25-1 and TRBJ1-2; unclear D gene. Germline CDR1 MGHDK, CDR2 SYGVNS. The CDR3 loop spans 13 amino acids. V was clipped by 2 bases and J by 5 bases, with 9 bases between them. The CDR3 loop reads CASSERYLYGYTF. CDR3 sequence (DNA): TGTGCCAGCAGTGAACGTTACCTATATGGCTACACCTTC.

J is TRBJ1-2 and V is TRBV6-5; 8 bases map to TRBD1. The CDR3 consists of 14 residues. V dropped 6 bases and J dropped 8; count of bases not matched to a gene: 11. CDR1 is MNHEY and CDR2 is SVGAGI in the germline V gene. The CDR3, as DNA: TGTGCCAGCAGCCTTCGGACAGGGTCACAAGGCTACACCTTC. It encodes CASSLRTGSQGYTF.

The gene calls are TRBV6-6 and TRBJ1-2; TRBD1 might be the D (6 bases). The CDR3 has 14 residues. V was clipped by 6 bases and J by 1 base, with 12 bases between them. Germline V gives CDR1 MNHNY, CDR2 SVGAGI (reference sequence). CDR3 sequence (DNA): TGTGCCAGCAGCTCGGACAGAATTAACTATGGCTACACCTTC. Translation gives CASSSDRINYGYTF.

DNA for the CDR3: TGTGCCAGCAGCTTAAGGGCGGGGGTTACAGATACGCAGTATTTT. Amino acids: CASSLRAGVTDTQYF. The V gene is TRBV5-4, the J gene TRBJ2-3; 7 positions agree with TRBD2. This CDR3 has 15 residues. With V trimmed by 2 bases and J by 3 bases, 6 bases remained unmatched. The V gene's germline CDR1 is SGHNT and CDR2 YYREEE (reference sequence).

The rearrangement joins TRBV5-1 to TRBJ2-6; 7 bases fit TRBD1. The length of the CDR3 is 16 residues. V was clipped by 1 base and J by 0 bases; unmatched bases: 1. Germline loops: CDR1 SGHRS, CDR2 YFSETQ. CDR3 DNA: TGCGCCAGCAGCTTGACAGGGGCCTCTGGGGCCAACGTCCTGACTTTC. Its translation is CASSLTGASGANVLTF.

The chain has TRBV7-9 and TRBJ1-1, with 9 bases matching TRBD1. The junction had 4 bases not matched to a gene; V was cut back by 5 bases and J by 3 bases. Germline-derived CDR1 and CDR2 are SEHNR and FQNEAQ (reference sequence). This CDR3 region has 14 residues. CDR3 sequence (DNA): TGTGCCAGCAGCCCGACAGGGGGGGACACTGAAGCTTTCTTT. Translation gives CASSPTGGDTEAFF.

The chain is built from TRBV12-3 or TRBV12-4 and TRBJ1-2; D is perhaps TRBD1 (6 bases). The CDR3 extends over 12 amino acids. V gave up 7 bases and J gave up 6 bases, with 12 bases separating them. CDR3 bases: TGTGCCAGCACCTCCTGGACAGATGGCTACACCTTC. It is translated as CASTSWTDGYTF.

The rearrangement uses TRBV16 and TRBJ1-1; D is uncertain. CDR3 size: 15 residues. The germline gives CDR1 KGHSY, CDR2 FQNENV. V was cut by 2 bases and J by 1 base, with 11 bases left in between. The CDR3 nucleotides read TGTGCCAGCAGCCAAAGTTCCCCGTCGAACACTGAAGCTTTCTTT. Translating gives CASSQSSPSNTEAFF.

The rearrangement joins TRBV7-2 to TRBJ2-3; D may match TRBD1 or TRBD2 (7 bases each). CDR1 is SGHTA, CDR2 FQGNSA, per germline. The CDR3 runs to 17 residues. V was clipped by 5 bases and J by 4 bases, with 22 bases between them. CDR3 coding DNA: TGTGCCAGCAGCCTCAGGGGGGGCCCCCAAGGGGCAGATACGCAGTATTTT. It codes for CASSLRGGPQGADTQYF.

The gene calls are TRBV25-1 and TRBJ2-4; the match to TRBD1 covers 7 bases. There are 11 residues in the CDR3. Trimming removed 6 bases from V and 8 bases from J; junction bases left unmatched: 1. Germline V gives CDR1 MGHDK, CDR2 SYGVNS. The CDR3 protein is CASRTGDIQYF. CDR3 coding DNA: TGTGCCAGCAGAACAGGGGACATTCAGTACTTC.

This chain connects TRBV19 to TRBJ1-3; 7 bases are a match to TRBD1. CDR1 is LNHDA and CDR2 is SQIVND in the germline V gene (reference sequence). Trimming removed 7 bases from V and 0 bases from J; junction bases left unmatched: 9. The CDR3 loop spans 16 amino acids. The chain's CDR3 is CASNDGTANSGNTIYF. CDR3 nucleotides: TGTGCCAGTAATGACGGGACAGCCAACTCTGGAAACACCATATATTTT.

V usage is TRBV5-1 and J usage is TRBJ2-7; D tentatively reads TRBD1 or TRBD2 (5 bases each). The length of the CDR3 is 12 residues. CDR1 and CDR2 from the germline V gene are SGHRS and YFSETQ. V was pared by 4 bases and J by 6 bases, with 11 bases between. The CDR3 DNA follows: TGCGCCAGCAGCCCCGGGACCGCCGAGCAGTACTTC. Its translation is CASSPGTAEQYF.

This chain links TRBV5-6 with TRBJ2-7; 8 bases are shared with TRBD2. Germline V lookup: CDR1 SGHDT, CDR2 YYEEEE. V was pared by 4 bases and J by 2 bases, with 8 bases of the junction left unmatched. The CDR3 covers 15 residues. CDR3 nucleotides: TGTGCCAGCAGCCCCCTACGGGGGGGAGCCTACGAGCAGTACTTC. Encoded protein: CASSPLRGGAYEQYF.

The chain recombines TRBV19 with TRBJ1-4; D remains ambiguous. The germline V gene encodes CDR1 LNHDA and CDR2 SQIVND (reference sequence). The CDR3 is 17 amino acids. V dropped 3 bases and J dropped 4 bases, with 18 bases sitting between them. CDR3 sequence: CASSIWAATHVNEKLFF. The CDR3 coding sequence is TGTGCCAGTAGTATTTGGGCCGCGACTCATGTTAATGAAAAACTGTTTTTT.

The chain recombines TRBV7-6 with TRBJ1-1, with 10 bases matching TRBD1. The ends lost 4 bases at V and 0 bases at J; junction bases unmatched: 5. The CDR3 sequence is 16 residues long. Looked up from germline, CDR1 is SGHVS and CDR2 is FNYEAQ. DNA for the CDR3: TGTGCCAGCAGCTCCGGACAGGGGGACTTGAACACTGAAGCTTTCTTT. It specifies CASSSGQGDLNTEAFF.

This sequence joins TRBV7-9 and TRBJ1-2; TRBD1 matches 9 bases. Germline V gives CDR1 SEHNR, CDR2 FQNEAQ (reference sequence). V dropped 6 bases and J dropped 4; count of bases not matched to a gene: 6. CDR3 length: 14 amino acids. CDR3 nucleotides: TGTGCCAGCAGACGTACAGGGGGCGGCTATGGCTACACCTTC. Residues: CASRRTGGGYGYTF.

The chain uses TRBV10-2 and TRBJ1-2; 10 bases are shared with TRBD1. This CDR3 comprises 14 residues. V trimming: 2 bases; J trimming: 8 bases; junction bases outside the gene matches: 5. Germline-derived CDR1 and CDR2 are WSHSY and SAAADI. CDR3 loop: CASSERGTGAGYTF. CDR3 in DNA: TGCGCCAGCAGTGAGAGGGGGACAGGGGCCGGCTACACCTTC.

The chain uses TRBV5-1 and TRBJ1-2; a weak D match, TRBD1 (5 bases). The V end was cut by 2 bases, the J end by 8 bases, with 19 bases between. The germline CDR1 and CDR2 sequences are SGHRS and YFSETQ. CDR3 size: 15 residues. The CDR3 spells CASSFQGPPGSGYTF. In DNA, the CDR3 is TGCGCCAGCAGCTTCCAGGGACCCCCGGGGAGCGGCTACACCTTC.

Comment on this clone: At one boundary the junction diverges from the germline segment, which might be a read error. The rearrangement uses TRBV2 and TRBJ1-2; D gene uncertain. This CDR3 contains 14 residues. The V gene's germline CDR1 is SNHLY and CDR2 FYNNEI. CDR3 coding DNA: TGTGCCAGCAGCGAAGACCGAACTAACTATGGCTACACCTTC. This codes for CASSEDRTNYGYTF.